The TCR beta chain under discussion was sequenced for a study of identical twins. All donors were healthy, and all were Caucasian. cDNA molecules carried unique molecular identifiers, and template switching added a universal primer site. TCRdb re-derived calls from the 5' RACE reads in MiXCR, one entry per CDR3 protein. The sample shows nearly 900,000 distinct CDR3 sequences, 12% of them seen only once. The ends were cut back, 7 bases at V and 7 bases at J, with 16 bases in the middle. Germline V gene lookup returns CDR1 MNHNS and CDR2 SASEGT. The CDR3 spans 13 residues. These data are also associated with another study on yellow fever vaccine responses in identical twins.

This chain connects TRBV6-1 to TRBJ2-5, with D tentatively TRBD1 or TRBD2 (5 bases each). The sequence was collected from a woman between 18 and 29 years old in good health. What was sequenced was PBMCs. The CDR3 bases are TGTGCCAGCAAATTCGGACCTGGGGGGACCCAGTACTTC. Translated, it gives CASKFGPGGTQYF.